Shown below are 4 T cell receptor beta chains from a single sample sequenced in a study of OX40 agonist ivuxolimab in advanced cancers. The table came from immunoSEQ multiplex PCR; TCRdb's copy has only in-frame clones and leaves some out. This sample has about 77,000 clones, with around 85% found just once. The sample was CD4+ or CD8+ T cells sorted from blood, taken in a trial of the OX40 agonist ivuxolimab. These receptors all stem from an adult with an advanced solid tumor such as melanoma, head and neck, liver or kidney cancer.

The genes are TRBV19 and TRBJ2-2, with D maybe TRBD2 (5 bases). This CDR3 region has 14 residues. Per germline, CDR1 LNHDA and CDR2 SQIVND (reference sequence). The ends were cut back, 7 bases at V and 0 bases at J, with 9 bases in the middle. This CDR3 is CASMRRTNTGELFF. The CDR3 coding sequence is TGTGCCAGTATGAGGAGGACGAACACCGGGGAGCTGTTTTTT.

J is TRBJ2-1 and V is TRBV28; possible D gene TRBD2, 5 bases. The CDR3 is made up of 16 amino acids. The germline V gene encodes CDR1 MDHEN and CDR2 SYDVKM. Trimming left V 6 bases short and J 4 bases short, with 19 bases between. CDR3 protein: CASSLLTLRRYNEQFF. CDR3 in DNA: TGTGCCAGCAGCCTCCTGACCCTCAGGAGGTACAATGAGCAGTTCTTC.

V gene TRBV15 combines with J gene TRBJ2-7, with 8 bases matching TRBD1. The CDR3 consists of 16 residues. CDR1 LNHNV and CDR2 YYDKDF come from the germline V gene (reference sequence). After removal of 1 base from V and 3 bases from J, the junction contained 8 bases not matched to a gene. CDR3 amino acids: CATSRAGQGASYEQYF. The CDR3 DNA reads TGTGCCACCAGCAGAGCGGGTCAGGGGGCAAGCTACGAGCAGTACTTC.

V and J are TRBV28 and TRBJ1-5; weak D call: TRBD1 (6 bases). Germline V gene sequence: CDR1 MDHEN, CDR2 SYDVKM. The CDR3 spans 12 residues. The ends were cut back, 7 bases at V and 4 bases at J, with 8 bases in the middle. CDR3 amino acids: CASKGGNQPQHF. CDR3 DNA sequence: TGTGCCAGCAAGGGGGGAAATCAGCCCCAGCATTTT.